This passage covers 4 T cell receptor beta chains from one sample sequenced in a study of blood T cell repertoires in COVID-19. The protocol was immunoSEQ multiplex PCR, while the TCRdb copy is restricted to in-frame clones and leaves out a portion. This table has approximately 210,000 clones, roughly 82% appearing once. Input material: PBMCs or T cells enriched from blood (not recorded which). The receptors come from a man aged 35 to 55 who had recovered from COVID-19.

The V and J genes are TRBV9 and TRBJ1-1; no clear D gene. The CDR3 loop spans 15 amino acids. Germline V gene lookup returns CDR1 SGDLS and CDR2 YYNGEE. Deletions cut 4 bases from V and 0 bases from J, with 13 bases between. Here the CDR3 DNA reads TGTGCCAGCAGCTCCCGGGGTGCCATGAACACTGAAGCTTTCTTT. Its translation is CASSSRGAMNTEAFF.

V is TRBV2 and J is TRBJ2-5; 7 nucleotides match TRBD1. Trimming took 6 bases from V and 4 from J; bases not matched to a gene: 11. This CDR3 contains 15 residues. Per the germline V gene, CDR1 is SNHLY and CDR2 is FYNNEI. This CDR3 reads CASRADRSRAETQYF. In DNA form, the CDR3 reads TGTGCCAGCAGGGCGGACAGGTCGCGGGCAGAGACCCAGTACTTC.

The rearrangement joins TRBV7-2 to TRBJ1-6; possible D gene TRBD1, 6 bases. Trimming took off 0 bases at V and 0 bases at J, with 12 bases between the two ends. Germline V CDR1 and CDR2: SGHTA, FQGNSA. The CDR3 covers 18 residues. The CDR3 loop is CASSLAVRGSSYNSPLHF. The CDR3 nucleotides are TGTGCCAGCAGCTTAGCAGTAAGGGGGAGCTCCTATAATTCACCCCTCCACTTT.

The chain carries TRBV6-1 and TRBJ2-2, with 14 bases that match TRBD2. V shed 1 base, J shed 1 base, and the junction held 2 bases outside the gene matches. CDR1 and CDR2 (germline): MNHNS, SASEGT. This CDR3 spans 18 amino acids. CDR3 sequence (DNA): TGTGCCAGCAGTGAAGGACTAGCGGGAGGGCGGAACACCGGGGAGCTGTTTTTT. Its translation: CASSEGLAGGRNTGELFF.